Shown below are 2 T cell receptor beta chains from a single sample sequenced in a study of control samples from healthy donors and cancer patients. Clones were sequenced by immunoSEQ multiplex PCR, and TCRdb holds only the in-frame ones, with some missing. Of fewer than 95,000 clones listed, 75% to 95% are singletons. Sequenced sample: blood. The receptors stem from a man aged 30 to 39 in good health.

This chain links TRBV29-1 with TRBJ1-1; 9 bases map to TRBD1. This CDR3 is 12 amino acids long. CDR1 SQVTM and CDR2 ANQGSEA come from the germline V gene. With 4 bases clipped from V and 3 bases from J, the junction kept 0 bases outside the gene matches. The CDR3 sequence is CSVGQGDTEAFF. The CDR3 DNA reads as TGCAGCGTTGGACAGGGGGACACTGAAGCTTTCTTT.

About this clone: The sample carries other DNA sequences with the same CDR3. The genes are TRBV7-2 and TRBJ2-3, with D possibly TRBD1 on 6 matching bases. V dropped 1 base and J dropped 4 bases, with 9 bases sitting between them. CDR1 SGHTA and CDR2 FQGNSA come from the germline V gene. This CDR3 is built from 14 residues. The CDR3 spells CASSLDRAPDTQYF. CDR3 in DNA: TGTGCCAGCAGCTTAGACAGGGCTCCAGATACGCAGTATTTT.